This TCR beta chain stems from a study of shared clonotypes between healthy human individuals. The study, taken as a whole, reports: In several donors, about 5% of naive CD4 clonotypes appeared in common. It was the non-shared clonotypes that had lower generation probabilities than clonotypes shared by all four donors.

Here immunoSEQ multiplex PCR was the method, and the copy in TCRdb shows in-frame clones only, minus some. Altogether 700,000 or so clones are present, approximately 75% being singletons, with the ten largest covering about 2%. With regard to this clone: Its antigen is as yet unknown.

The TCR was taken from a woman aged 30 to 39 in good health. Sequencing was performed on memory CD4+ T cells sorted from blood. The subset here: CD45RA-negative fraction.

The CDR3 nucleotides read TGTGCCAGCAGTGCCGGGGGACAGGGAAGCAATCGACCCCAGCATTTT. The encoded protein is CASSAGGQGSNRPQHF. The chain joins TRBV28 to TRBJ1-5, with 9 bases identical to TRBD1. V lost 5 bases to trimming and J lost 10 bases; unmatched junction nucleotides: 15. The CDR3 totals 16 residues. The V gene's germline CDR1 is MDHEN and CDR2 SYDVKM.